This T cell receptor (beta chain) is from a study of cytomegalovirus exposure and HLA in healthy donors (TCRdb year 2017). In the study overall: According to an earlier analysis of several hundred of the donors, about 179 million T cells yielded 95 million to 140 million unique TCR beta sequences and about 300 Gb of sequence data. Around 320 gigabases of sequencing data and 80 million or so unique TCR sequences were included in an early release covering roughly 700 HLA-typed donors. Among the roughly 400 genotyped donors, about 83% belonged to the genetic ancestry cluster associated with self-reported Caucasian donors. The study aimed to test whether signatures of past pathogen exposure could be identified by cataloging public T cell receptors. The study used immunosequencing to profile the T cell repertoires of approximately 640 subjects and linked those repertoires to cytomegalovirus serostatus. Besides the first cohort of roughly 700 subjects, a separate validation cohort made up of 120 different subjects was used. High-throughput TCR immunosequencing, statistical association of individual TCRs with disease status, and machine learning were combined to predict cytomegalovirus infection status. A later analysis re-examined previously published TCR beta repertoires from more than 600 donors and added high-resolution HLA genotyping to investigate patterns of TCR occurrence. The later analysis used no new phenotypic data to find candidate immune exposures, relying instead on TCR beta sequences and their occurrence across donors. An earlier analysis of about 620 of the donors applied high-throughput TCR beta sequencing to assess whether each TCR beta V gene segment acted as functional or pseudogenic. Donor age, sex, ethnicity and CMV serostatus were compiled together with the repertoire data. Genome-wide SNP genotypes for about three fifths of the roughly 670 donors were used in a later genetic analysis, which treated that subset as a discovery cohort. Every repertoire in the discovery cohort had been generated on one and the same sequencing platform. Class I and class II HLA loci were covered by the typing at four-digit resolution. Typing coverage differed by locus: A, B, C, DRB1 and DQB1 were typed in about 629-640 donors, DQA1 in roughly 510, DPA1 in roughly 590, and DPB1 in roughly 450. Several DR-DQ haplotypes were treated as single units for association and clustering because of strong linkage in the cohort. Among roughly 400 genotyped donors of the cohort, an average of approximately 200,000 unique TCR beta nucleotide sequences was sequenced per donor, of which about 20% were non-productive.

Libraries were made using the immunoSEQ multiplex PCR assay. A mixture of 60 forward primers for TCR Vbeta segments and 13 reverse primers for TCR Jbeta segments was used in the multiplex PCR. The CDR3 region of rearranged TCR beta genes was amplified from genomic DNA with a multiplex PCR assay. On the Illumina HiSeq System, the amplified TCR beta libraries were sequenced as 87-base-pair reads. The authors' analysis ran thus. In a later analysis, tens of millions of unique TCR beta chains were counted across the 500 to 850 repertoires, and approximately 9.9 million of these chains were shared by at least two donors. Raw reads were error-corrected and collapsed into unique sequences with a nearest-neighbor algorithm that merged closely related sequences to remove PCR and sequencing errors. CDR3 sequences were aligned to IMGT reference sequences to assign V, D and J gene segments. For a sequence to be retained, a match of at least six nucleotides was required to both a V gene segment and a J gene segment. A rearrangement counted as productive if the CDR3 had no stop codons and remained in frame with V and J, and every other rearrangement counted as non-productive. CDR3 was defined by IMGT convention, running from the second conserved V-encoded cysteine to the conserved J-encoded phenylalanine. In an earlier analysis of more than 550 of the donors, sequences lacking an unambiguous match to a single V gene segment were excluded. An earlier analysis of a few hundred of the donors called V segments functional above 56.7% productive rearrangements and segregating when the between-donor standard deviation exceeded 5%. To diagnose cytomegalovirus status from the catalog of TCR beta chain sequences, a statistical classification framework was built. In a later analysis, TCR nucleotide sequences were compared against IMGT/GENE-DB human TR gene sequences so that V and J genes could be assigned. The TCRdist pipeline was used in a later analysis to assign CDR3 sequences and most-parsimonious VDJ recombination scenarios. In a later analysis, every TCR beta chain was defined by the combination of its CDR3 amino acid sequence and its V-gene family, and reads without a unique V-gene family were dropped. As a way to deal with suspected cross-contamination and a sequencing artifact, a later analysis dropped nearly 600 nucleotide sequences that were highly shared and had low generation probability. In a later analysis, a clonal expansion index for each public chain was calculated from normalized within-repertoire ranks of inferred template counts. A later analysis computed generation probabilities with a VDJ recombination model fitted to out-of-frame rearrangements, and checked the results against IGoR. In a later analysis, hypergeometric tests were used to score TCR-TCR, TCR-HLA and TCR-CMV co-occurrence, with a repertoire-size bias correction applied to TCR pairs. False discovery rates were estimated in a later analysis by permuting HLA or CMV assignments 20 times. In a later analysis, co-occurring TCRs were grouped with DBSCAN, and TCRdist sequence similarity was added when clustering was performed within HLA-allele-positive subsets. Repertoires with fewer than 30,000 or more than 120,000 public chains were left out of co-occurrence clustering, as were about five repertoires with anomalous nucleotide sharing. The source is immuneACCESS, and TCRdb retained only in-frame sequences with V and J called. Part of the clones is not carried over; for the studies checked, unresolved V genes explain less than half of this, and the remainder is unexplained. That table furnishes V, J and clone size, whereas the DNA furnished D and trimming. A total of over 150,000 clones appear in this sample, 65% to 85% of them only once. Clones ranked in the top ten supply 2.5% to 4% of the sample.

What the work shows at the level of the full study, not this receptor alone: Linkage disequilibrium might explain the correlated functional status among segregating V segments, but an unknown experimental factor could not be ruled out. The sequencing pipeline was judged likely to have produced a cluster of highly shared sequence variants as a technical artifact. The presence/absence analyses assumed that sequencing depth was roughly uniform across donors, and that assumption may not be true. It was suggested by the authors that the approach could potentially be generalized to other disease states and immunological phenotypes. The earlier analysis of some 560 of the donors excluded some 16 rarely observed V segments, including chromosome 9 orphons, because counts were too low. The classifier was reported to diagnose cytomegalovirus status with high specificity and sensitivity in both the original cohort and the validation cohort. In vitro tests confirmed that a few of the cytomegalovirus-associated TCR beta chains recognize cytomegalovirus antigens. This cohort had only TCR beta chains sequenced, and the lack of alpha or paired-chain data limited which features could be detected. A total of 164 TCR beta chains were listed by the study as associated with cytomegalovirus. A later genetic analysis reported fewer N-insertions in productive TCRs among donors in an Asian-associated ancestry cluster than the roughly 700-donor mean. HLA typing was unavailable for some donors at each locus, so association tests used only the typed subset. According to a later analysis, most CMV-associated TCR beta chains appeared to be HLA-restricted, and the HLA associations seemed to be driven largely by CMV exposure. Specific HLA alleles were associated with about 17,000 TCR beta sequences at a false discovery rate of 0.05 in a later analysis. An association between a missense DCLRE1C variant and V-gene and J-gene trimming of TCR beta chains was found in a later genetic analysis and replicated in an independent cohort. According to a later analysis, parvovirus B19, influenza, CMV and Epstein-Barr virus appeared linked to several top co-occurrence clusters. In an earlier analysis of fewer than 700 of the donors, most TCR beta V segments appeared in productive rearrangements about 87% or about 30% of the time, broadly matching IMGT annotations. In a later analysis, HLA-associated TCR beta chains showed more clonal expansion and lower generation probabilities than non-associated chains that were equally common. The only immune exposure information available for the cohort was CMV serostatus. Most TCR sequences were observed very rarely across donors, whereas some public TCRs were present in many individuals. A later analysis found that TCR association rates varied across HLA loci, with DRB1 alleles showing the most associated TCRs and HLA-C alleles the fewest. Assigning TCR associations to individual alleles was difficult when HLA alleles, especially DR and DQ, strongly co-occurred. A further reported finding was that TCR beta sequences accurately predicted the HLA-A and HLA-B alleles for most subjects in the first cohort.

A few counts support this clone. The clone's antigen remains unknown. No much larger clone exists at a distance of one base, and base qualities are not known. The cohort consisted of 670 or so healthy bone marrow donors. At the time of sampling, every cohort member was nominally healthy, though immune exposures that went unrecorded were likely present. The donor tested CMV seropositive and was one of the 289 seropositive cohort members. Every donor gave a peripheral blood sample, and the peripheral blood mononuclear cells from that sample were used for TCR beta sequencing. Genomic DNA extraction from the blood cell samples was performed with the Qiagen DNeasy Blood Extraction Kit. This clonotype was obtained from a woman aged 45-65 years in good health and CMV-seropositive. The specimen was PBMCs.

The sequenced DNA: TGTGCCAGCAGCGTGGGGCCGACAGGGGCAGAGACCCAGTACTTC. The translation is CASSVGPTGAETQYF. The chain couples TRBV9 to TRBJ2-5, and 8 junctional nucleotides match TRBD1. Including the terminal cysteine and phenylalanine, the CDR3 comprises 15 residues. The CDR3 DNA has 45 bases and is translated from base 1. From a lookup of the germline V gene, CDR1 and CDR2 are SGDLS and YYNGEE. V has 2 bases trimmed and J has 4 bases trimmed; junction bases matching no gene number 7.